This TCR beta chain was found in a study of vaccination and CD4 T cells after COVID-19. Study-level information: Of the convalescent patients, who were SARS-CoV-2 positive by nasal swab PCR, several had mild and one severe disease.

This sample's treatment: approximately 9-day PBMC culture with coronavirus spike peptide pools or control peptides (ViraFEST assay). Worth noting for this clonotype: Antigen: not known.

The germline gives CDR1 KGHSH, CDR2 LQKENI. The ends were cut back, 3 bases at V and 1 base at J, with 8 bases in the middle. The CDR3 covers 14 residues. The study sequenced cultured CD4+ T cell DNA using the Oncomine TCR Beta short-read assay. From the PCR reads, TCRdb called clonotypes with MiXCR, one entry per CDR3 protein. The sample records more than 12,000 distinct CDR3 sequences, about 50% being singletons. Specimen: CD4+ T cells from blood, cultured in vitro. The receptor comes from a human donor who had recovered from COVID-19. The V and J genes are TRBV18 and TRBJ2-3; perhaps TRBD1 as D (5 bases). CDR3 in amino acids: CASSPRQRTDTQYF. The CDR3, as DNA: TGTGCCAGCTCACCTCGACAGCGCACAGATACGCAGTATTTT.